Shown below are 30 T cell receptor beta chains from a single sample sequenced in a study of cytomegalovirus exposure and HLA in healthy donors. Sequencing used immunoSEQ multiplex PCR; TCRdb keeps in-frame clones, though not all of them. The sample yields hundreds of thousands of clones, approximately 84% seen once. The material sequenced was PBMCs. The receptors originated from a man younger than 30 in good health and CMV-seropositive.

V is TRBV11-3 and J is TRBJ1-1; 11 positions match TRBD1. This CDR3 region has 19 residues. CDR1 is SGHNT, CDR2 YENEEA, per germline. With V trimmed by 4 bases and J by 1 base, 14 bases remained unmatched. CDR3: CASSSELEDRGLGNTEAFF. The DNA for the CDR3 is TGTGCCAGCAGCTCTGAGCTAGAGGACAGGGGGCTTGGGAACACTGAAGCTTTCTTT.

The chain joins TRBV2 to TRBJ1-5; D remains ambiguous. V was shortened by 4 bases and J by 3 bases, with 13 bases between the two germline ends. The CDR3 is made up of 15 amino acids. In germline, CDR1 is SNHLY, CDR2 FYNNEI. In DNA form, the CDR3 reads TGTGCCAGCAGTGCGGGCAGCGCTGACAATCAGCCCCAGCATTTT. Translating it yields CASSAGSADNQPQHF.

J is TRBJ2-1 and V is TRBV5-1; 7 bases line up with TRBD1. The CDR3 totals 16 residues. CDR1 is SGHRS and CDR2 is YFSETQ in the germline V gene. Germline trimming cut 3 bases from V and 2 bases from J; bases unmatched to any gene: 8. Here the CDR3 reads CASSSAGDRTYNEQFF. In DNA form, the CDR3 reads TGCGCCAGCAGCTCTGCCGGGGACAGAACCTACAATGAGCAGTTCTTC.

The V and J genes are TRBV7-2 and TRBJ2-7; TRBD1 or TRBD2 may be the D gene (6 bases each). V was clipped by 5 bases and J by 2 bases, with 16 bases between them. The germline V gene encodes CDR1 SGHTA and CDR2 FQGNSA. The CDR3 extends over 15 amino acids. The CDR3 spells CASSTITGAPYEQYF. In nucleotides, the CDR3 is TGTGCCAGCAGCACCATAACGGGGGCCCCCTACGAGCAGTACTTC.

This chain uses TRBV5-4 with TRBJ2-7; 10 bases line up with TRBD1. The CDR3 loop spans 15 amino acids. Unmatched junction bases numbered 9, after V lost 4 bases and J lost 5 bases. The germline V gene encodes CDR1 SGHNT and CDR2 YYREEE (reference sequence). The CDR3 sequence is CASSPWTGGLNEQYF. The CDR3 DNA reads as TGTGCCAGCAGCCCCTGGACAGGGGGGCTCAACGAGCAGTACTTC.

V usage is TRBV7-2 and J usage is TRBJ2-7; D tentatively fits TRBD1 or TRBD2 (5 bases each). The germline CDR1 and CDR2 sequences are SGHTA and FQGNSA. Trimming removed 5 bases at V and 3 bases at J, with 11 bases between. CDR3 length: 13 residues. The DNA of the CDR3 is TGTGCCAGCAGCAACCGGGGCCGCTACGAGCAGTACTTC. This sequence encodes CASSNRGRYEQYF.

This chain connects TRBV27 to TRBJ2-1; D is perhaps TRBD1 (5 bases). This CDR3 is 12 amino acids long. Trimming pared 5 bases from V and 7 bases from J, leaving 9 bases between. Germline V lookup: CDR1 MNHEY, CDR2 SMNVEV (reference sequence). CDR3 loop: CASSQTANEQFF. DNA of the CDR3: TGTGCCAGCAGTCAGACAGCAAATGAGCAGTTCTTC.

The chain is built from TRBV15 and TRBJ2-3, with TRBD1 identical over 8 bases. Trimming at V came to 4 bases and at J to 2 bases, leaving 5 bases not matched to a gene. The germline CDR1 and CDR2 sequences are LNHNV and YYDKDF (reference sequence). The CDR3 totals 15 residues. CDR3 region: CATSIGTGHTDTQYF. CDR3 sequence (DNA): TGTGCCACCAGCATTGGGACAGGACACACAGATACGCAGTATTTT.

The chain uses TRBV2 and TRBJ2-3, with D hard to call. CDR3 length: 14 amino acids. V gave up 0 bases and J gave up 2 bases, with 6 bases separating them. Germline V gives CDR1 SNHLY, CDR2 FYNNEI. CDR3 nucleotide sequence: TGTGCCAGCAGTGAAGCGCTCTACACAGATACGCAGTATTTT. Its translation: CASSEALYTDTQYF. The full variable domain, completed using reference TRBV2 and TRBJ2-3, is EPEVTQTPSHQVTQMGQEVILRCVPISNHLYFYWYRQILGQKVEFLVSFYNNEISEKSEIFDDQFSVERPDGSNFTLKIRSTKLEDSAMYFCASSEALYTDTQYFGPGTRLTVL.

This chain uses TRBV19 with TRBJ1-2; D gene ambiguous. The ends were cut back, 5 bases at V and 1 base at J, with 8 bases in the middle. The CDR3 consists of 13 residues. Germline-derived CDR1 and CDR2 are LNHDA and SQIVND (reference sequence). The chain's CDR3 is CASSSAGNYGYTF. The CDR3 nucleotides are TGTGCCAGTAGTTCCGCCGGTAACTATGGCTACACCTTC.

CDR3 sequence reads: CAIGGTASNQPQHF. In nucleotides, the CDR3 is TGTGCCATCGGTGGGACAGCATCCAATCAGCCCCAGCATTTT. This chain uses TRBV10-3 with TRBJ1-5; TRBD1 matches 7 bases. This CDR3 is built from 14 residues. The J segment lost 3 bases and the V segment lost 8 bases, leaving 7 bases of the junction unmatched. Germline V gives CDR1 ENHRY, CDR2 SYGVKD.

The V and J genes are TRBV7-2 and TRBJ2-7; possibly TRBD1 for D (6 bases). This CDR3 contains 14 residues. V lost 6 bases and J 5 bases, leaving 17 bases between the germline ends. Germline CDR1 SGHTA, CDR2 FQGNSA. The chain's CDR3 is CASSSGTNLHEQYF. CDR3 sequence (DNA): TGTGCCAGCAGTTCCGGGACAAATCTCCACGAGCAGTACTTC. The entire variable domain, with the rest obtained from reference TRBV7-2 and TRBJ2-7, is as follows: GAGVSQSPSNKVTEKGKDVELRCDPISGHTALYWYRQSLGQGLEFLIYFQGNSAPDKSGLPSDRFSAERTGGSVSTLTIQRTQQEDSAVYLCASSSGTNLHEQYFGPGTRLTVT.

The chain combines TRBV27 with TRBJ2-3; no definite D call. Germline CDR1 reads MNHEY; CDR2 reads SMNVEV (reference sequence). This CDR3 region has 12 residues. V was cut by 4 bases and J by 2 bases, with 4 bases left in between. The CDR3 sequence is CASSSPTDTQYF. CDR3 sequence (DNA): TGTGCCAGCAGTTCTCCCACAGATACGCAGTATTTT.

The J gene is TRBJ2-7, the V gene TRBV10-3; the D is unclear. The CDR3 has 11 amino acids. CDR1 is ENHRY, CDR2 SYGVKD, per germline. V was clipped by 8 bases and J by 6 bases, with 11 bases between them. This CDR3 is CAIQNGLEQYF. DNA for the CDR3: TGTGCCATCCAGAACGGGCTCGAGCAGTACTTC.

On this clone itself: This CDR3 is also generated by other DNA sequences in the sample. The rearrangement links TRBV11-3 to TRBJ2-2, with D perhaps given as TRBD1 or TRBD2 (5 bases each). This CDR3 has 13 residues. Between the trimmed V and J ends, which lost 0 bases and 6 bases, there was a span of 5 bases. The germline V gene has CDR1 SGHNT and CDR2 YENEEA. CDR3 DNA: TGTGCCAGCAGCTTAGAGGGGGCCGGGGAGCTGTTTTTT. Its translation: CASSLEGAGELFF.

The chain combines TRBV7-9 with TRBJ1-1; the D is unclear. Germline CDR1 is SEHNR and CDR2 is FQNEAQ (reference sequence). Trimming took 5 bases from V and 2 from J, leaving 3 bases between them. The CDR3 loop spans 11 amino acids. CDR3 protein: CASSANTEAFF. The DNA of the CDR3 is TGTGCCAGCAGCGCTAACACTGAAGCTTTCTTT.

V and J are TRBV4-3 and TRBJ2-2; the match to TRBD2 covers 8 bases. The length of the CDR3 is 17 residues. The germline CDR1 and CDR2 sequences are LGHNA and YSLEER. V shed 0 bases, J shed 1 base, and the junction held 4 bases outside the gene matches. CDR3 bases: TGCGCCAGCAGCCAAGAGCCCAGCGGGAGGAACACCGGGGAGCTGTTTTTT. Protein: CASSQEPSGRNTGELFF.

The J gene is TRBJ2-7, the V gene TRBV27; D possibly uses TRBD1 or TRBD2 (5 bases each). The CDR3 extends over 14 amino acids. Trimming pared 3 bases from V and 3 bases from J, leaving 12 bases between. The germline CDR1 and CDR2 sequences are MNHEY and SMNVEV (reference sequence). The CDR3, as DNA: TGTGCCAGCAGTTTCAGGGCGGGTATCTACGAGCAGTACTTC. This sequence encodes CASSFRAGIYEQYF.

The chain couples TRBV5-1 to TRBJ2-7; 7 bases agree with TRBD1. CDR3 length equals 12 residues. Germline lookup yields CDR1 SGHRS and CDR2 YFSETQ. V trimming: 4 bases; J trimming: 7 bases; junction bases outside the gene matches: 5. In DNA, the CDR3 is TGCGCCAGCAGCGTCGACAGGGAAGAGCAGTACTTC. It is translated as CASSVDREEQYF.

The chain carries TRBV5-6 and TRBJ2-2; D might be TRBD2 (5 bases). This CDR3 is 16 amino acids long. The germline V gene has CDR1 SGHDT and CDR2 YYEEEE. The V end was cut by 4 bases, the J end by 4 bases, with 17 bases between. The CDR3 sequence is CASSTVEESLTGELFF. The CDR3 DNA follows: TGTGCCAGCAGCACGGTGGAGGAGTCTCTCACCGGGGAGCTGTTTTTT.

Here the CDR3 reads CASSAPGQGNTEAFF. CDR3 bases: TGTGCCAGCAGCGCTCCCGGACAGGGGAACACTGAAGCTTTCTTT. The chain combines TRBV2 with TRBJ1-1; TRBD1 matches at 8 bases. CDR1 and CDR2 (germline): SNHLY, FYNNEI. Germline trimming cut 6 bases from V and 1 base from J; bases unmatched to any gene: 7. CDR3 size: 15 residues.

The CDR3 loop is CASSPKTGISGYTF. The CDR3 DNA follows: TGTGCCAGCTCACCAAAGACAGGGATCAGCGGCTACACCTTC. The V call is TRBV18, the J call TRBJ1-2; 7 nucleotides align to TRBD1. This CDR3 region has 14 residues. The germline V gene has CDR1 KGHSH and CDR2 LQKENI. V shed 2 bases, J shed 8 bases, and the junction held 8 bases outside the gene matches.

This chain links TRBV5-1 with TRBJ2-5; unclear D gene. V was shortened by 1 base and J by 2 bases, with 6 bases between the two germline ends. Germline CDR1 reads SGHRS; CDR2 reads YFSETQ. The CDR3 runs 13 residues. CDR3 protein: CASSLNWQETQYF. The CDR3, as DNA: TGCGCCAGCAGCTTGAACTGGCAAGAGACCCAGTACTTC.

This rearrangement joins TRBV6-5 to TRBJ2-2; TRBD2 might be the D (5 bases). Germline CDR1 reads MNHEY; CDR2 reads SVGAGI. Trimming took off 4 bases at V and 4 bases at J, with 10 bases between the two ends. The CDR3 consists of 14 residues. As DNA, the CDR3 is TGTGCCAGCAGTTCCTACCTAGCCACCGGGGAGCTGTTTTTT. Its protein is CASSSYLATGELFF.

V usage is TRBV9 and J usage is TRBJ2-3; 9 nucleotides align to TRBD2. Germline V gene sequence: CDR1 SGDLS, CDR2 YYNGEE. Trimming took 3 bases from V and 2 from J; bases not matched to a gene: 4. The CDR3 is made up of 15 amino acids. In nucleotides, the CDR3 is TGTGCCAGCAGCGAAGCGGGAGGAATCACAGATACGCAGTATTTT. It is translated as CASSEAGGITDTQYF.

The chain carries TRBV13 and TRBJ2-3; 7 nucleotides align to TRBD2. The V gene end was trimmed by 1 base and the J gene end by 2 bases; junction bases not matched to a gene: 3. Germline CDR1 reads PRHDT; CDR2 reads FYEKMQ (reference sequence). This CDR3 comprises 15 residues. In nucleotides, the CDR3 is TGTGCCAGCAGCTTAGAACGGGGGGTCACAGATACGCAGTATTTT. This gives the protein CASSLERGVTDTQYF.

The gene calls are TRBV19 and TRBJ1-4; D unresolved. CDR1 is LNHDA and CDR2 is SQIVND in the germline V gene (reference sequence). V dropped 3 bases and J dropped 10 bases, with 15 bases sitting between them. The CDR3 totals 14 residues. The CDR3 DNA reads TGTGCCAGTAGTATGACCGTTGGGAGTGGAAAACTGTTTTTT. This gives the protein CASSMTVGSGKLFF. The full variable domain, with the rest looked up from reference TRBV19 and TRBJ1-4, is DGGITQSPKYLFRKEGQNVTLSCEQNLNHDAMYWYRQDPGQGLRLIYYSQIVNDFQKGDIAEGYSVSREKKESFPLTVTSAQKNPTAFYLCASSMTVGSGKLFFGSGTQLSVL.

This chain connects TRBV2 to TRBJ2-5, with 12 positions matching TRBD2. With 7 bases clipped from V and 0 bases from J, the junction kept 3 bases outside the gene matches. CDR1 and CDR2 from the germline V gene are SNHLY and FYNNEI. The CDR3 spans 15 residues. For the CDR3, the DNA is TGTGCCAGCAATAGACTAGCGGGAGACCAAGAGACCCAGTACTTC. It codes for CASNRLAGDQETQYF.

V gene TRBV5-1 combines with J gene TRBJ1-2; D is perhaps TRBD1 (6 bases). This CDR3 region has 15 residues. Trimming pared 2 bases from V and 2 bases from J, leaving 13 bases between. Germline assignment: CDR1 SGHRS and CDR2 YFSETQ. The CDR3 nucleotides are TGCGCCAGCAGCTTCACCCCAGGGGAAAACTATGGCTACACCTTC. The encoded protein is CASSFTPGENYGYTF.

The rearrangement links TRBV7-3 to TRBJ2-1, with 10 bases lining up with TRBD2. This CDR3 is built from 15 residues. Unmatched junction bases numbered 3, after V lost 3 bases and J lost 4 bases. The germline V gene has CDR1 SGHTA and CDR2 FQGTGA. The CDR3 here is CASSFGTSVYNEQFF. The CDR3 nucleotides read TGTGCCAGCAGCTTTGGGACTAGCGTATACAATGAGCAGTTCTTC.